This passage covers 9 T cell receptor beta chains from one sample sequenced in a study of shared clonotypes between healthy human individuals. Sequenced by immunoSEQ multiplex PCR; TCRdb stores in-frame clones only, minus some. The table has 600,000 to 750,000 clones, over 60% seen once. Sequences were obtained from memory CD4+ T cells sorted from blood. Subset of the sample: CD45RA-negative fraction. The receptor source for this set is a woman in her twenties or thirties in good health.

This clone occurred once. The rearrangement uses TRBV7-9 and TRBJ1-1; the D gene is possibly TRBD1 (5 bases). Germline lookup yields CDR1 SEHNR and CDR2 FQNEAQ (reference sequence). This CDR3 contains 13 residues. V dropped 7 bases and J dropped 3 bases, with 12 bases sitting between them. The CDR3 DNA follows: TGTGCCAGCACCCAGCGGGGGGACACTGAAGCTTTCTTT. The encoded protein is CASTQRGDTEAFF.

Points on this clone: Other DNA sequences from this sample encode an identical CDR3 as well. The chain employs TRBV4-1 and TRBJ2-7; 8 nucleotides match TRBD1. The germline V gene has CDR1 MGHRA and CDR2 YSYEKL. V shed 4 bases and J 1 base; nucleotides not matched to a gene: 6. This CDR3 has 15 amino acids. The CDR3 DNA reads as TGCGCCAGCAGCCCAGGACAGGGAGTGTCCTACGAGCAGTACTTC. Residues: CASSPGQGVSYEQYF.

The CDR3 is CASSGQGEEWYGYTF. CDR3 in DNA: TGTGCCAGCAGTGGACAGGGAGAGGAATGGTATGGCTACACCTTC. The chain is built from TRBV28 and TRBJ1-2; 8 bases match TRBD1. Germline values: CDR1 MDHEN, CDR2 SYDVKM. This CDR3 region has 15 residues. After removal of 5 bases from V and 5 bases from J, the junction contained 10 bases not matched to a gene.

A remark on this clone: This sample also contains other DNA sequences that code for the same CDR3. The V call is TRBV5-1, the J call TRBJ2-7; the match to TRBD2 covers 12 bases. This CDR3 has 16 residues. Germline V gene lookup returns CDR1 SGHRS and CDR2 YFSETQ. V shed 1 base and J 1 base; nucleotides not matched to a gene: 3. The CDR3 nucleotides are TGCGCCAGCAGCTTGAGCGGGACTAGCGGGTCCTACGAGCAGTACTTC. Protein product: CASSLSGTSGSYEQYF.

The chain recombines TRBV11-2 with TRBJ1-2; D unresolved. The CDR3 contains 13 residues. Germline lookup yields CDR1 SGHAT and CDR2 FQNNGV. V was trimmed by 0 bases and J by 8 bases, leaving 10 bases between them. CDR3 sequence: CASSLDPLGGYTF. CDR3 sequence (DNA): TGTGCCAGCAGCTTAGACCCCCTTGGGGGCTACACCTTC.

The V and J genes are TRBV5-4 and TRBJ1-2, with D possibly being TRBD1 (6 bases). Between the trimmed V and J ends, which lost 1 base and 5 bases, there was a span of 12 bases. Germline V gene lookup returns CDR1 SGHNT and CDR2 YYREEE (reference sequence). The CDR3 runs to 14 residues. The CDR3: CASSLRGLEYGYTF. CDR3 nucleotide sequence: TGTGCCAGCAGCTTGCGGGGGCTAGAATATGGCTACACCTTC.

This clone was detected only once. This chain links TRBV4-2 with TRBJ2-1; 9 nucleotides line up with TRBD2. Germline V gene lookup returns CDR1 LGHNA and CDR2 YNFKEQ. The ends lost 6 bases at V and 4 bases at J; junction bases unmatched: 13. This CDR3 is built from 17 residues. CDR3 in amino acids: CASRGISGSPSYNEQFF. The CDR3 DNA reads as TGTGCCAGCAGAGGGATTAGCGGGAGCCCCTCTTACAATGAGCAGTTCTTC.

This chain joins TRBV6-5 and TRBJ2-7; 7 nucleotides line up with TRBD1. Germline-derived CDR1 and CDR2 are MNHEY and SVGAGI. CDR3 size: 11 residues. V trimming: 6 bases; J trimming: 8 bases; junction bases outside the gene matches: 4. The CDR3 DNA reads as TGTGCCAGCAGGAAGGGGGCACAGCAGTACTTC. Translating gives CASRKGAQQYF.

This clone was recorded at least ten times. The chain is built from TRBV13 and TRBJ2-5; D tentatively fits TRBD1 or TRBD2 (9 bases each). The end of the DNA aligns better with TRBJ2-7, so the J call may be wrong. Germline-derived CDR1 and CDR2 are PRHDT and FYEKMQ (reference sequence). The length of the CDR3 is 21 residues. Here the CDR3 DNA reads TGTGCCAGCAGCCCGATTCCGGGACAGGGAACTTGGCGGGAGGGAGGCTACGAGCAGTACTTC. This translates into CASSPIPGQGTWREGGYEQYF.